This passage covers 19 T cell receptor beta chains from one sample sequenced in a study of beta chain features in type 1 diabetes. Since all of the isolated RNA was reverse transcribed, expressed TCRB transcripts were what got sequenced. Only in-frame clones appear in the TCRdb table, and some are missing; sequencing was by immunoSEQ multiplex PCR. The table includes about 360,000 clones, roughly 12% detected once. The sequenced material came from naive CD4+ T cells from blood. The receptors were sampled from a man between 18 and 29 years old in good health.

J is TRBJ2-6 and V is TRBV2, with D unclear. The CDR3 totals 14 residues. With 6 bases removed from V and 0 bases from J, the gap between germline ends came to 6 bases. The germline gives CDR1 SNHLY, CDR2 FYNNEI. In DNA, the CDR3 is TGTGCCAGCAGCCGCTACTCTGGGGCCAACGTCCTGACTTTC. Its translation is CASSRYSGANVLTF. Full variable domain (remainder filled in from reference TRBV2 and TRBJ2-6): EPEVTQTPSHQVTQMGQEVILRCVPISNHLYFYWYRQILGQKVEFLVSFYNNEISEKSEIFDDQFSVERPDGSNFTLKIRSTKLEDSAMYFCASSRYSGANVLTFGAGSRLTVL.

This clone was picked up a small number of times. J is TRBJ1-3 and V is TRBV30; D unresolved. Trimming left V 6 bases short and J 1 base short, with 7 bases between. Germline assignment: CDR1 GTSNPN and CDR2 SVGIG (reference sequence). The CDR3 is 12 residues long. CDR3 DNA: TGTGCCTGCCCGACATCTGGAAACACCATATATTTT. It is translated as CACPTSGNTIYF.

This clone was observed many times. The J gene is TRBJ2-4, the V gene TRBV15; the D gene is possibly TRBD2 (5 bases). V was pared by 9 bases and J by 1 base, with 10 bases between. In germline, CDR1 is LNHNV, CDR2 YYDKDF (reference sequence). The CDR3 has 13 residues. The CDR3 coding sequence is TGTGCCACGGCCGGGGAGGCCAAAAACATTCAGTACTTC. Translating gives CATAGEAKNIQYF.

This rearrangement joins TRBV16 to TRBJ2-7, with D maybe TRBD1 (6 bases). CDR1 is KGHSY and CDR2 is FQNENV in the germline V gene. V was pared by 0 bases and J by 8 bases, with 23 bases between. The CDR3 has 17 amino acids. CDR3 coding DNA: TGTGCCAGCAGCCAATCGAAAGGTTTAGGGGGTCAAGAGAAGCAGTACTTC. Translated, it gives CASSQSKGLGGQEKQYF.

Only a few counts were recorded for this clone. The V gene is TRBV18, the J gene TRBJ2-3, with D possibly matching TRBD1 (5 bases). Per germline, CDR1 KGHSH and CDR2 LQKENI. V was trimmed by 5 bases and J by 0 bases, leaving 15 bases between them. This CDR3 is built from 16 residues. This chain's CDR3 is CASSATDLLSTDTQYF. CDR3 nucleotide sequence: TGTGCCAGCTCAGCGACAGACCTACTAAGCACAGATACGCAGTATTTT. The full variable domain, its missing parts supplied by reference TRBV18 and TRBJ2-3, is NAGVMQNPRHLVRRRGQEARLRCSPMKGHSHVYWYRQLPEEGLKFMVYLQKENIIDESGMPKERFSAEFPKEGPSILRIQQVVRGDSAAYFCASSATDLLSTDTQYFGPGTRLTVL.

V gene TRBV28 combines with J gene TRBJ1-4, with D possibly TRBD1 on 6 matching bases. This CDR3 comprises 15 residues. CDR1 MDHEN and CDR2 SYDVKM come from the germline V gene. The V end lost 1 base, the J end lost 4 bases, and 10 bases lay between the germline ends. The CDR3 is CASSLSGRGNEKLFF. The CDR3 DNA reads TGTGCCAGCAGTTTATCCGGCAGGGGTAATGAAAAACTGTTTTTT.

This clone has a handful of counts. The chain joins TRBV7-2 to TRBJ1-2; 8 nucleotides align to TRBD1. The germline CDR1 and CDR2 sequences are SGHTA and FQGNSA. Germline trimming cut 7 bases from V and 4 bases from J; bases unmatched to any gene: 2. This CDR3 spans 12 amino acids. The CDR3 DNA is TGTGCCAGCACAGGGGGCCGCTATGGCTACACCTTC. As protein: CASTGGRYGYTF.

The J gene is TRBJ2-1, the V gene TRBV7-2; 11 nucleotides align to TRBD2. Germline lookup yields CDR1 SGHTA and CDR2 FQGNSA. The ends lost 1 base at V and 5 bases at J; junction bases unmatched: 1. The CDR3 covers 15 residues. CDR3 amino acids: CASSLVSGGDNEQFF. The CDR3 nucleotides read TGTGCCAGCAGCTTAGTTAGCGGGGGGGACAATGAGCAGTTCTTC.

The chain couples TRBV29-1 to TRBJ1-1; TRBD1 aligns across 7 bases. The CDR3 contains 13 residues. The J segment lost 4 bases and the V segment lost 5 bases, leaving 7 bases of the junction unmatched. Germline assignment: CDR1 SQVTM and CDR2 ANQGSEA. The CDR3 nucleotides read TGCAGCGTTACCGCTCAGGGGGGCACTGAAGCTTTCTTT. Its protein is CSVTAQGGTEAFF.

V is TRBV18 and J is TRBJ1-2; D is perhaps TRBD1 (5 bases). The CDR3 is made up of 15 amino acids. The germline V gene encodes CDR1 KGHSH and CDR2 LQKENI. Trimming shortened V by 2 bases and J by 7 bases, and 17 bases separated the two germline ends. As DNA, the CDR3 is TGTGCCAGCTCACCAGAGATACAGGCACCGGGTGGCTACACCTTC. Encoded protein: CASSPEIQAPGGYTF.

This clone showed up just a few times. A read error may produce the germline difference seen at one junction end. The chain links TRBV7-7 to TRBJ2-2; tentative D call: TRBD2 (5 bases). This CDR3 comprises 14 residues. In germline, CDR1 is SSHAT, CDR2 FNYEAQ (reference sequence). The CDR3, as DNA: TGTGCTAGCAGCCCCTCGGGGTTAACCGGGGAGCTGTTTTTT. This codes for CASSPSGLTGELFF.

This clone was seen a few times. The chain recombines TRBV7-2 with TRBJ2-3; 9 bases map to TRBD1. Germline CDR1 is SGHTA and CDR2 is FQGNSA. The CDR3 contains 17 residues. J gave up 3 bases and V 1 base, and 8 bases lay outside the gene matches. The CDR3 sequence is CASSLVSTGGLTDTQYF. For the CDR3, the DNA is TGTGCCAGCAGCTTAGTCTCGACAGGGGGGCTGACAGATACGCAGTATTTT.

This clone appeared a few times. The chain is built from TRBV19 and TRBJ1-1; D unclear. Trimming took off 1 base at V and 0 bases at J, with 12 bases between the two ends. Germline values: CDR1 LNHDA, CDR2 SQIVND (reference sequence). This CDR3 comprises 16 residues. CDR3 DNA: TGTGCCAGTAGTATAGGTCAGGCCGTCATGAACACTGAAGCTTTCTTT. Translation: CASSIGQAVMNTEAFF.

The rearrangement links TRBV5-1 to TRBJ2-7, with 7 bases identical to TRBD1. V shed 4 bases, J shed 1 base, and the junction held 5 bases outside the gene matches. From germline, CDR1 is SGHRS and CDR2 YFSETQ. There are 14 residues in the CDR3. Here the CDR3 reads CASSPWDSSYEQYF. DNA for the CDR3: TGCGCCAGCAGCCCCTGGGACAGTTCCTACGAGCAGTACTTC.

This clone came up a few times. The CDR3 nucleotides read TGTGCCAGCAGTACCGGGGTAGCGGCGGCGACCCAGTACTTC. Translated, it gives CASSTGVAAATQYF. The V and J genes are TRBV6-5 and TRBJ2-5, with D possibly matching TRBD2 (6 bases). The CDR3 has 14 amino acids. In germline, CDR1 is MNHEY, CDR2 SVGAGI. Between the trimmed V and J ends, which lost 5 bases and 7 bases, there was a span of 17 bases.

This clone was observed a few times. The genes are TRBV7-9 and TRBJ1-2, with 8 bases matching TRBD1. V dropped 5 bases and J dropped 9; count of bases not matched to a gene: 8. This CDR3 contains 13 residues. The germline V gene has CDR1 SEHNR and CDR2 FQNEAQ (reference sequence). The CDR3 loop reads CASSKGTGWRYTF. For the CDR3, the DNA is TGTGCCAGCAGCAAAGGGACAGGCTGGCGCTACACCTTC.

This clone has only a few counts. The V call is TRBV15, the J call TRBJ2-2; D possibly corresponds to TRBD2 (5 bases). Germline V gene sequence: CDR1 LNHNV, CDR2 YYDKDF (reference sequence). Trimming pared 5 bases from V and 6 bases from J, leaving 16 bases between. This CDR3 has 15 residues. The CDR3 bases are TGTGCCACCAGCCTGCGGGCAGGCCCTCCCGGGGAGCTGTTTTTT. Protein product: CATSLRAGPPGELFF.

The chain uses TRBV9 and TRBJ2-1; D remains ambiguous. CDR1 SGDLS and CDR2 YYNGEE come from the germline V gene. The CDR3 is 13 amino acids. The V gene lost 3 bases and the J gene lost 4 bases, with 8 bases spanning the gap. The CDR3 DNA sequence: TGTGCCAGCAGCGCCCACGGGTACAATGAGCAGTTCTTC. This encodes CASSAHGYNEQFF.

This clone was counted only a few times. This chain links TRBV21-1 with TRBJ1-1; TRBD1 was called by the table and not checked on the DNA. TRBV21-1 is deemed a pseudogene. CDR3 length: 15 amino acids. The CDR3 here is CASSTRDSKNTEAFF. The CDR3 DNA sequence: TGTGCCAGCAGCACCAGGGACAGTAAGAACACTGAAGCTTTCTTT.